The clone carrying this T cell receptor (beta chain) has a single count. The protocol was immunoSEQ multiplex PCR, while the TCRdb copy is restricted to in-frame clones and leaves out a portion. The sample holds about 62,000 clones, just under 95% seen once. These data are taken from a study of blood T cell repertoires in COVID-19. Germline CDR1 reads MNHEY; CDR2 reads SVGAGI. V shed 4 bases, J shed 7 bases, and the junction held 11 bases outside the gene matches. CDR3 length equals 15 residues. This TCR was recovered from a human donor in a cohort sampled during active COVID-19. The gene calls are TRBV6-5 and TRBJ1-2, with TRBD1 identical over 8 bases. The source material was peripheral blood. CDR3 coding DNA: TGTGCCAGCAGTTCCCGGACAGGGCGATCGGCTGGCTACACCTTC. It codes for CASSSRTGRSAGYTF.